This T cell receptor beta chain was recovered during a study of blood T cell repertoires in COVID-19. At the level of the study: Samples taken during acute and convalescent COVID-19 were collected in the United States, Italy and Spain. PBMCs, B-cell-depleted T cells, or T cells were the source of the cDNA or gDNA that made up the material.

V was cut by 8 bases and J by 5 bases, with 21 bases left in between. CDR1 is MNHEY and CDR2 is SVGAGI in the germline V gene. The CDR3 covers 15 residues. Study processing details: Amplified reference gene primers provided the basis for estimating nucleated cell counts. The table came from immunoSEQ multiplex PCR; TCRdb's copy has only in-frame clones and leaves some out. Clone size and the V and J calls come from that table; the DNA yielded D and trimming. The sample lists 150,000 to 250,000 clones; 70% to 85% were seen once. The genes are TRBV6-5 and TRBJ2-5; the D is unclear. The origin of this receptor is a human donor with acute or convalescent COVID-19. The donor label of this sample is uncertain. The sample consisted of peripheral blood. CDR3 DNA: TGTGCCAGCGCCTCAGGATCGGTCGTTTCGGAGACCCAGTACTTC. Its translation is CASASGSVVSETQYF.